Below, 27 T cell receptor beta chains from the same sample are listed, as sequenced in a study of PD-L1 blockade in urothelial cancer. The time point was: peripheral blood 6 weeks after treatment start. Some clones are missing from TCRdb's copy, which holds only in-frame ones; the method was immunoSEQ multiplex PCR. The sample lists tens of thousands of clones, around nine tenths seen once, with about 10% in the top ten. The input for sequencing was PBMCs, taken around atezolizumab (anti-PD-L1) treatment. The receptor set was obtained from a man between 60 and 75 years old with urothelial cancer.

This clone was seen a few times. This chain uses TRBV10-3 with TRBJ2-7, with a weak D call TRBD2 (5 bases). V lost 10 bases to trimming and J lost 7 bases, with 17 bases between them. The CDR3 has 12 residues. Germline lookup yields CDR1 ENHRY and CDR2 SYGVKD. The CDR3 spells CATGRDGGEQYF. DNA of the CDR3: TGTGCCACCGGTCGAGACGGCGGGGAGCAGTACTTC.

In DNA, the CDR3 is TGTGCCAGCAGCTCTAGGGGGGGAGGGCCGGGCACCGGGGAGCTGTTTTTT. Amino acids: CASSSRGGGPGTGELFF. The chain has TRBV7-2 and TRBJ2-2, with TRBD2 as a possible D gene (7 bases). The V and J ends lost 4 bases and 4 bases respectively, with 19 bases between them. Germline V lookup: CDR1 SGHTA, CDR2 FQGNSA. This CDR3 has 17 residues.

CDR3 in DNA: TGTGCCAGCAGCAGACTAGCGGGCACAGATACGCAGTATTTT. Amino acids: CASSRLAGTDTQYF. The chain couples TRBV11-3 to TRBJ2-3, with TRBD2 matching over 9 bases. The V gene end was trimmed by 5 bases and the J gene end by 1 base; junction bases not matched to a gene: 1. This CDR3 has 14 residues. In germline, CDR1 is SGHNT, CDR2 YENEEA.

This clone was counted a single time. The chain is built from TRBV19 and TRBJ1-5, with 9 positions matching TRBD1. The germline V gene encodes CDR1 LNHDA and CDR2 SQIVND (reference sequence). The junction had 9 bases not matched to a gene; V was cut back by 5 bases and J by 7 bases. The CDR3 totals 15 residues. The CDR3 bases are TGTGCCAGTAGTCAATCTGACAGGGGGATGCAGCCCCAGCATTTT. It codes for CASSQSDRGMQPQHF.

The V and J genes are TRBV19 and TRBJ1-5; 11 nucleotides align to TRBD1. Losses at the gene ends were 2 bases for V and 6 bases for J; bases not matched to a gene: 6. This CDR3 spans 16 amino acids. Germline loops: CDR1 LNHDA, CDR2 SQIVND (reference sequence). The CDR3: CASSILVGQGAQPQHF. The CDR3 DNA follows: TGTGCCAGTAGTATACTTGTAGGACAGGGGGCTCAGCCCCAGCATTTT.

The gene calls are TRBV11-1 and TRBJ2-5; 7 bases agree with TRBD2. This CDR3 is 16 amino acids long. Germline trimming cut 2 bases from V and 9 bases from J; bases unmatched to any gene: 15. The germline V gene encodes CDR1 SGHAT and CDR2 FQDESV (reference sequence). This CDR3 reads CASSLSGASGPGAQYF. The CDR3 nucleotides read TGTGCCAGCAGCTTAAGTGGGGCTAGCGGTCCGGGGGCCCAGTACTTC.

V usage is TRBV5-4 and J usage is TRBJ1-2; 8 bases agree with TRBD1. The V and J ends lost 4 bases and 2 bases, in that order; junction bases with no gene match: 10. The CDR3 has 16 residues. Germline V lookup: CDR1 SGHNT, CDR2 YYREEE (reference sequence). In DNA form, the CDR3 reads TGTGCCAGCAGCACCATGGGACAGGAAAGAAACTATGGCTACACCTTC. Its translation: CASSTMGQERNYGYTF.

V gene TRBV6-5 combines with J gene TRBJ1-2; D might be TRBD1 (6 bases). V was cut by 2 bases and J by 8 bases, with 15 bases left in between. This CDR3 has 14 amino acids. The germline CDR1 and CDR2 sequences are MNHEY and SVGAGI. As DNA, the CDR3 is TGTGCCAGCAGTTACGCTCTACAGGGACCCGGCTACACCTTC. It specifies CASSYALQGPGYTF.

The chain has TRBV7-9 and TRBJ1-3, with 8 bases aligning to TRBD1. The CDR3 is made up of 14 amino acids. Per germline, CDR1 SEHNR and CDR2 FQNEAQ (reference sequence). The J segment lost 6 bases and the V segment lost 3 bases, leaving 4 bases of the junction unmatched. The CDR3 DNA is TGTGCCAGCAGCTTCAGGGGGCATGAAAACACCATATATTTT. Residues: CASSFRGHENTIYF. The complete variable domain, with remaining parts taken from reference TRBV7-9 and TRBJ1-3, reads DTGVSQNPRHKITKRGQNVTFRCDPISEHNRLYWYRQTLGQGPEFLTYFQNEAQLEKSRLLSDRFSAERPKGSFSTLEIQRTEQGDSAMYLCASSFRGHENTIYFGEGSWLTVV.

The chain joins TRBV7-9 to TRBJ1-1; 7 nucleotides align to TRBD1. The V gene's germline CDR1 is SEHNR and CDR2 FQNEAQ (reference sequence). V shed 2 bases and J 5 bases; nucleotides not matched to a gene: 5. The CDR3 runs 14 residues. CDR3 amino acids: CASSLQGEVTEAFF. In DNA, the CDR3 is TGTGCCAGCAGCTTACAGGGGGAGGTGACTGAAGCTTTCTTT.

The chain is built from TRBV2 and TRBJ1-2; the D is unclear. Deletions cut 4 bases from V and 7 bases from J, with 7 bases between. This CDR3 has 11 amino acids. CDR1 SNHLY and CDR2 FYNNEI come from the germline V gene. In DNA, the CDR3 is TGTGCCAGCAGTGCTTCCCTTGGCTACACCTTC. Its translation is CASSASLGYTF.

The chain combines TRBV2 with TRBJ2-7, with 12 bases fitting TRBD1. J was trimmed by 5 bases and V by 7 bases; bases with no gene match: 3. This CDR3 has 13 residues. The germline CDR1 and CDR2 sequences are SNHLY and FYNNEI. Written as DNA, the CDR3 is TGTGCCAGCACCAGGGACAGGGGGCACGAGCAGTACTTC. Its protein product is CASTRDRGHEQYF.

This clone was counted once. CDR3 amino acids: CASSLSSSQGTKNIQYF. The CDR3 DNA is TGTGCCAGCAGCTTGTCCTCCTCACAGGGGACCAAAAACATTCAGTACTTC. The V and J genes are TRBV7-9 and TRBJ2-4, with 7 bases fitting TRBD1. The V segment lost 3 bases and the J segment 2 bases; nucleotides outside the gene matches: 10. CDR3 size: 17 residues. Germline assignment: CDR1 SEHNR and CDR2 FQNEAQ (reference sequence).

The rearrangement joins TRBV11-2 to TRBJ2-7; 11 bases map to TRBD2. Germline V gene sequence: CDR1 SGHAT, CDR2 FQNNGV. The CDR3 totals 15 residues. V gave up 6 bases and J gave up 6 bases; unmatched junction bases: 10. This CDR3 reads CASSPILAGVGEQYF. Here the CDR3 DNA reads TGTGCCAGCAGTCCCATACTAGCGGGAGTTGGCGAGCAGTACTTC.

The chain links TRBV5-4 to TRBJ1-2; TRBD1 is a possible D gene (6 bases). This CDR3 has 14 residues. From germline, CDR1 is SGHNT and CDR2 YYREEE (reference sequence). Trimming stripped 0 bases from V and 1 base from J, with 7 bases between. DNA for the CDR3: TGTGCCAGCAGCTTGGGACAGGTTAACTATGGCTACACCTTC. This codes for CASSLGQVNYGYTF.

The V gene is TRBV30, the J gene TRBJ1-5; unclear D gene. V lost 1 base and J lost 1, with 8 bases in between. This CDR3 comprises 14 residues. Looked up from germline, CDR1 is GTSNPN and CDR2 is SVGIG (reference sequence). CDR3 loop: CAWSALLSNQPQHF. The CDR3 DNA sequence: TGTGCCTGGAGTGCCCTACTCAGCAATCAGCCCCAGCATTTT.

This CDR3 is CASSGGLAGYTGELFF. The CDR3 nucleotides read TGTGCCAGCAGCGGGGGACTAGCGGGATACACCGGGGAGCTGTTTTTT. This rearrangement joins TRBV9 to TRBJ2-2; 13 bases are a match to TRBD2. V lost 3 bases and J lost 3; bases outside the gene matches: 2. The CDR3 is made up of 16 amino acids. CDR1 SGDLS and CDR2 YYNGEE come from the germline V gene.

J is TRBJ2-7 and V is TRBV7-2; 9 bases line up with TRBD1. The junction had 15 bases not matched to a gene; V was cut back by 6 bases and J by 6 bases. The CDR3 length is 16 residues. Germline V CDR1 and CDR2: SGHTA, FQGNSA. CDR3 bases: TGTGCCAGCAGTAATAAGATGGGACAGGGTCCCCTCGAGCAGTACTTC. It yields the protein CASSNKMGQGPLEQYF.

The rearrangement joins TRBV9 to TRBJ1-4; D call uncertain. Trimming cost V 0 bases and J 8 bases, with 11 bases left between them. CDR1 is SGDLS and CDR2 is YYNGEE in the germline V gene. CDR3 length: 14 residues. The CDR3, as DNA: TGTGCCAGCAGCGTAGATCCGAGGCGAGAAAAACTGTTTTTT. This encodes CASSVDPRREKLFF.

The J gene is TRBJ1-2, the V gene TRBV28; 9 nucleotides agree with TRBD1. V lost 5 bases, J lost 8 bases, and 9 bases stayed unmatched. Germline V gene data show CDR1 as MDHEN and CDR2 as SYDVKM. The CDR3 covers 14 residues. The CDR3 DNA reads TGTGCCAGCAGTGGGGACAGGGTTTATCGGGGCTACACCTTC. This gives the protein CASSGDRVYRGYTF.

The chain recombines TRBV5-5 with TRBJ2-7; 7 bases align to TRBD1. The CDR3 runs 16 residues. V was clipped by 2 bases and J by 2 bases; unmatched bases: 10. Germline V gene data show CDR1 as SGHKS and CDR2 as YYEKEE (reference sequence). The CDR3 region has the DNA TGTGCCAGCAGCTTAGGACAGGCCGTAAGAACCTACGAGCAGTACTTC. Amino acids: CASSLGQAVRTYEQYF.

This clone has a single count. The rearrangement joins TRBV18 to TRBJ2-5, with 9 bases aligning to TRBD1. Trimming at V came to 6 bases and at J to 4 bases, leaving 6 bases not matched to a gene. CDR3 length: 14 amino acids. The V gene's germline CDR1 is KGHSH and CDR2 LQKENI. The CDR3 reads CASSETGGRETQYF. The CDR3 DNA is TGTGCCAGCTCCGAGACAGGGGGGCGAGAGACCCAGTACTTC.

The rearrangement joins TRBV5-1 to TRBJ2-6; TRBD1 agrees at 7 bases. This CDR3 comprises 15 residues. The V segment lost 3 bases and the J segment 3 bases; nucleotides outside the gene matches: 3. CDR1 and CDR2 (germline): SGHRS, YFSETQ. CDR3 DNA sequence: TGCGCCAGCAGCTACACAGGGGTTGGGGCCAACGTCCTGACTTTC. Translation: CASSYTGVGANVLTF. The whole variable domain, remainder taken from reference TRBV5-1 and TRBJ2-6, is KAGVTQTPRYLIKTRGQQVTLSCSPISGHRSVSWYQQTPGQGLQFLFEYFSETQRNKGNFPGRFSGRQFSNSRSEMNVSTLELGDSALYLCASSYTGVGANVLTFGAGSRLTVL.

The gene calls are TRBV13 and TRBJ2-3; TRBD2 matches 7 bases. The V and J ends lost 2 bases and 4 bases, in that order; junction bases with no gene match: 9. The germline CDR1 and CDR2 sequences are PRHDT and FYEKMQ (reference sequence). The CDR3 spans 16 residues. The CDR3 sequence: CASSLLRGGPPDTQYF. CDR3 DNA sequence: TGTGCCAGCAGCTTACTACGCGGGGGACCCCCAGATACGCAGTATTTT.

The chain combines TRBV5-1 with TRBJ1-1; 11 nucleotides match TRBD1. CDR3 size: 16 residues. With V trimmed by 7 bases and J by 4 bases, 12 bases remained unmatched. Germline V lookup: CDR1 SGHRS, CDR2 YFSETQ. This CDR3 reads CASFPGTGGSGTEAFF. CDR3 coding DNA: TGCGCCAGCTTTCCCGGGACAGGGGGGTCTGGCACTGAAGCTTTCTTT.

This clone was recorded once. The rearrangement links TRBV5-5 to TRBJ2-2; maybe TRBD2 (6 bases). V lost 6 bases and J 0 bases, leaving 12 bases between the germline ends. CDR3 size: 15 residues. CDR1 and CDR2 (germline): SGHKS, YYEKEE (reference sequence). CDR3 sequence: CASTRWGANTGELFF. CDR3 in DNA: TGTGCCAGCACTCGGTGGGGGGCGAACACCGGGGAGCTGTTTTTT.

V is TRBV11-2 and J is TRBJ2-3, with 9 bases identical to TRBD2. CDR3 length: 16 amino acids. Trimming cost V 5 bases and J 0 bases; bases outside gene matches: 6. Germline V gives CDR1 SGHAT, CDR2 FQNNGV. This chain's CDR3 is CASSPSGGTSTDTQYF. The CDR3 DNA reads as TGTGCCAGCAGCCCGAGCGGGGGGACTAGCACAGATACGCAGTATTTT.